A selection of T cell receptor beta chains follows, all from one sample in a study of T-cell memory formation after mild COVID-19. TCRdb re-derived calls from the 5' RACE reads in MiXCR, one entry per CDR3 protein. The data hold some 50,000 distinct CDR3 sequences, with roughly a quarter observed a single time. Sequenced sample: PBMCs or a T cell subset sorted from them (not recorded which). The receptors derive from a man aged 18 to 30 who had mild COVID-19 (a few samples of this study predate the infection). Cell type and time point are not known. Both conserved end residues are trimmed from each CDR3.

cdr3_aa,j_call,v_call
ASSEAANSGNTIY,TRBJ1-3,TRBV7-3
ASSRYGTGDGEQF,TRBJ2-1,TRBV11-2
ASTRGDSSSGANVLT,TRBJ2-6,TRBV4-3
ASSPTGRGSTDTQY,TRBJ2-3,TRBV7-9
ASSFRLAGIAKNIQY,TRBJ2-4,TRBV27
ASIFVRMNTEAF,TRBJ1-1,TRBV12-3/TRBV12-4
SAQDSGFFTDTQY,TRBJ2-3,TRBV20-1
ASTALGDNGQY,TRBJ2-7,TRBV12-3/TRBV12-4
ASSLVLDREMAYEQY,TRBJ2-7,TRBV12-3/TRBV12-4
ASSFGGAQGMNTEAF,TRBJ1-1,TRBV5-6
ASRSGTEAF,TRBJ1-1,TRBV4-2
ASSLGVMGPYNEQF,TRBJ2-1,TRBV27
ASRGLADTDTQY,TRBJ2-3,TRBV28
ASSQGVGPAHEQF,TRBJ2-1,TRBV4-3
ASSFVPYEQY,TRBJ2-7,TRBV12-3/TRBV12-4
SARVAGLSHEQY,TRBJ2-7,TRBV20-1
ASSPEASRVRDTQY,TRBJ2-3,TRBV7-3
ASSLLAGGKETQY,TRBJ2-5,TRBV7-2
ASNIGVNQPQH,TRBJ1-5,TRBV5-7
ASSSRLAGGKNTQY,TRBJ2-3,TRBV7-6
ASSDTLAGANTGELF,TRBJ2-2,TRBV10-1
ASSWGNTEAF,TRBJ1-1,TRBV18
ASLEDTGELF,TRBJ2-2,TRBV12-3/TRBV12-4
ASSSETGGGNEQF,TRBJ2-1,TRBV11-1
AISESGPGDGYT,TRBJ1-2,TRBV10-3
ASSPPLRWETQY,TRBJ2-5,TRBV11-2